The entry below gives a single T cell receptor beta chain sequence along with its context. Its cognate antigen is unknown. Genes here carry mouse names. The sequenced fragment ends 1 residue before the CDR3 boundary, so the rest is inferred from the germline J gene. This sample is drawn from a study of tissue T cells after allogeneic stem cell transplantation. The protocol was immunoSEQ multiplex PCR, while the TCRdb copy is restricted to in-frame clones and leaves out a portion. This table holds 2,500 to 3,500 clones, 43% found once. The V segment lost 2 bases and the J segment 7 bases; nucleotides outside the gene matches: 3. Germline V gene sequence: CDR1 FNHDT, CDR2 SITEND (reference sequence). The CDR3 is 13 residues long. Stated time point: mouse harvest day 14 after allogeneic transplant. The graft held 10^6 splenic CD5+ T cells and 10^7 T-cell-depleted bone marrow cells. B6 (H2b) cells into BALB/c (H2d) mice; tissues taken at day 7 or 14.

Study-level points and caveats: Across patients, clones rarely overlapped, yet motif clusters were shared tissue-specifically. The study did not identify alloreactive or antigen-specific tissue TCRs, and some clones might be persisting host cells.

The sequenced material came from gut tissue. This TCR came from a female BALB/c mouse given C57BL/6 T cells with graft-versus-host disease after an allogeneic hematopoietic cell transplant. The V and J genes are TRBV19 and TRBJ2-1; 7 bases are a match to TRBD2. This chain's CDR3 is CASSMGGVAEQFF. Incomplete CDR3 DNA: TGTGCCAGCAGTATGGGGGGGGTCGCTGAGCAGTTC.